This entry lists 5 T cell receptor beta chains sequenced from one sample in a study of radiation and T cells in renal cell carcinoma. Produced via immunoSEQ multiplex PCR; TCRdb's table is partial and in-frame only. The sample lists some 75,000 clones, 82% occurring once. The sample's time point: blood 2 weeks post-SBRT. This sample's treatment: 15 Gy SBRT to primary tumor, nephrectomy 4 weeks later. Here the sequenced sample was blood, taken from a patient whose treatment included radiotherapy and nephrectomy. These receptors all come from a man between 60 and 70 years old with renal cell carcinoma.

The V gene is TRBV6-5, the J gene TRBJ1-6, with 7 nucleotides matching TRBD1. Trimming cost V 5 bases and J 10 bases; bases outside gene matches: 8. The CDR3 contains 14 residues. In germline, CDR1 is MNHEY, CDR2 SVGAGI. The DNA for the CDR3 is TGTGCCAGCAGTCAGACAGGGATTGGCTCACCCCTCCACTTT. Encoded protein: CASSQTGIGSPLHF.

The V call is TRBV9, the J call TRBJ2-7; D not resolved. The CDR3 sequence is 15 residues long. Trimming left V 0 bases short and J 5 bases short, with 15 bases between. Germline V CDR1 and CDR2: SGDLS, YYNGEE. Here the CDR3 DNA reads TGTGCCAGCAGCGTAGGCAATAGAAAATTCGACGAGCAGTACTTC. Translating it yields CASSVGNRKFDEQYF.

This clone was seen only once. The chain combines TRBV6-6 with TRBJ2-3, with unresolved D. CDR1 MNHNY and CDR2 SVGAGI come from the germline V gene (reference sequence). The CDR3 has 13 amino acids. V was trimmed by 0 bases and J by 4 bases, leaving 5 bases between them. The CDR3 bases are TGTGCCAGCAGTTACTCCATACCAGATACGCAGTATTTT. This sequence encodes CASSYSIPDTQYF.

The gene calls are TRBV29-1 and TRBJ2-2; 8 bases align to TRBD1. Losses at the gene ends were 0 bases for V and 1 base for J; bases not matched to a gene: 16. CDR1 is SQVTM, CDR2 ANQGSEA, per germline. The CDR3 has 20 residues. The CDR3 sequence is CSVEDPRTGWGRRNTGELFF. The CDR3 DNA sequence: TGCAGCGTTGAAGATCCTCGGACAGGGTGGGGTAGGAGGAACACCGGGGAGCTGTTTTTT.

The chain combines TRBV9 with TRBJ2-7; 9 nucleotides agree with TRBD2. V gave up 4 bases and J gave up 4 bases; unmatched junction bases: 9. The CDR3 consists of 15 residues. Looked up from germline, CDR1 is SGDLS and CDR2 is YYNGEE. Here the CDR3 DNA reads TGTGCCAGCAGCCGAAGTAGCGGGAGAGGGTACGAGCAGTACTTC. This gives the protein CASSRSSGRGYEQYF.